This T cell receptor (beta chain) was captured by sequencing in a study of blood T cells in healthy people across ages. This CDR3 has 15 residues. The V gene's germline CDR1 is LGHDT and CDR2 YNNKEL (reference sequence). V was clipped by 3 bases and J by 3 bases, with 15 bases between them. This clonotype was found a few times. The antigen is unknown. RNA extraction gave at least 5 micrograms of total RNA per sample. Then a second PCR, running about 7 to 11 cycles, was carried out with a sample-barcoded 5' primer and a J-beta primer mix. A template-switch adaptor with 12 random nucleotides tagged each cDNA molecule. From the 5' RACE reads, TCRdb called clonotypes with MiXCR, one entry per CDR3 protein. The top ten hold more than 35% of the sample, which has about 640,000 distinct CDR3 sequences, roughly 50% seen once. Study-level results: Per million T cells, TCR beta diversity dropped roughly linearly as age increased. The long-lived group displayed more naive CD4+ cells, plus higher diversity, than the aged donors did.

The sequence derives from a man aged 55-75 years in good health. The chain carries TRBV3-1 and TRBJ2-7; D possibly uses TRBD1 or TRBD2 (6 bases each). The sample taken for sequencing was blood. CDR3 residues: CASSQEAGHYYEQYF. The CDR3 nucleotides are TGTGCCAGCAGCCAGGAGGCGGGACATTACTACGAGCAGTACTTC.